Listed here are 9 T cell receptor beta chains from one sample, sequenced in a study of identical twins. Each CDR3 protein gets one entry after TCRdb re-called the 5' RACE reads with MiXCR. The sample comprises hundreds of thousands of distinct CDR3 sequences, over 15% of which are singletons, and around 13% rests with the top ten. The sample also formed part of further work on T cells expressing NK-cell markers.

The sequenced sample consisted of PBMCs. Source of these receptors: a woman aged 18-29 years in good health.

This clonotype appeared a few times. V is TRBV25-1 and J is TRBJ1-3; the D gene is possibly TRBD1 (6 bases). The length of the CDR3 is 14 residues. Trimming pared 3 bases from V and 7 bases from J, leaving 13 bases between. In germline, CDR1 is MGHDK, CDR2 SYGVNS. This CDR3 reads CASSERGGRNTIYF. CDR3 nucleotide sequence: TGTGCCAGCAGTGAGAGGGGGGGGCGGAACACCATATATTTT.

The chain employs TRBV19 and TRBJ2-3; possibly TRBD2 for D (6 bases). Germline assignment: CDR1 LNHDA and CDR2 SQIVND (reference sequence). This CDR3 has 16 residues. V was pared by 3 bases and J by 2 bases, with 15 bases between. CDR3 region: CASSIDQGGNTDTQYF. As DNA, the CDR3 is TGTGCCAGTAGTATCGATCAGGGAGGCAACACAGATACGCAGTATTTT. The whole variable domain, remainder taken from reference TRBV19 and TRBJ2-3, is DGGITQSPKYLFRKEGQNVTLSCEQNLNHDAMYWYRQDPGQGLRLIYYSQIVNDFQKGDIAEGYSVSREKKESFPLTVTSAQKNPTAFYLCASSIDQGGNTDTQYFGPGTRLTVL.

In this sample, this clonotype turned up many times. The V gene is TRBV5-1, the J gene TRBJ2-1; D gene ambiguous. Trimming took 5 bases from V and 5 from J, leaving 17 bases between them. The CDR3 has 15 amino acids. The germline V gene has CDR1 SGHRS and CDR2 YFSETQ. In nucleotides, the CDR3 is TGCGCCAGCAGTGTTGAAGAGGCCGGTAACAATGAGCAGTTCTTC. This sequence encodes CASSVEEAGNNEQFF.

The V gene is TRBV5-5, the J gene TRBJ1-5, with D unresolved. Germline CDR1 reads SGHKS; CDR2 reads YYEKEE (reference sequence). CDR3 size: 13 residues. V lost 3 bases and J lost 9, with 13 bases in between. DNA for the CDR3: TGTGCCAGCAGCTCCTCAGGAAACGTGCCCCAGCATTTT. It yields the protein CASSSSGNVPQHF.

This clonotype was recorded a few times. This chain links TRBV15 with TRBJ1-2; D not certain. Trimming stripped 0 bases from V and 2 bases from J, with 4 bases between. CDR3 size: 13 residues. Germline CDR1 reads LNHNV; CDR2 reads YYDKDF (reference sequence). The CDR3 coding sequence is TGTGCCACCAGCAGAGATGCCAACTATGGCTACACCTTC. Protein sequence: CATSRDANYGYTF.

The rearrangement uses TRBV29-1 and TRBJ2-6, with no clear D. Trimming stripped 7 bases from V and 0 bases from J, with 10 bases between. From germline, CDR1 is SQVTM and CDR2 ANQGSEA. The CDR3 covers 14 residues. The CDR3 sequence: CSATSGSGANVLTF. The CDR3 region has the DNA TGCAGCGCAACTTCCGGCTCTGGGGCCAACGTCCTGACTTTC.

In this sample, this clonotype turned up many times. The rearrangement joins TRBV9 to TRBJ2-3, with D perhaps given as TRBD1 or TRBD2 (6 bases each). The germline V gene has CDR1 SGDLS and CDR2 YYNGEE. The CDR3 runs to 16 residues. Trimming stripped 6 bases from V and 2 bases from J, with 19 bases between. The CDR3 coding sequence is TGTGCCAGCAACGACTTAGCGGAGGGGGTCACAGATACGCAGTATTTT. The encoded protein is CASNDLAEGVTDTQYF.

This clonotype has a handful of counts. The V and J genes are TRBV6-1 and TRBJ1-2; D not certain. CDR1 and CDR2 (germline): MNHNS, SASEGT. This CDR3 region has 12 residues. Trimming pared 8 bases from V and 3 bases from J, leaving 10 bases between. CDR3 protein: CASRAGDYGYTF. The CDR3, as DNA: TGTGCCAGCCGTGCAGGTGACTATGGCTACACCTTC.

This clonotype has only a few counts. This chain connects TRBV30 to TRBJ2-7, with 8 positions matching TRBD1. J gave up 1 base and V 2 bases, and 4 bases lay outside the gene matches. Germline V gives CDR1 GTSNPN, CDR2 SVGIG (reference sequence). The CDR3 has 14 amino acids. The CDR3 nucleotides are TGTGCCTGGAGTACTTGGGACAGGTCCTACGAGCAGTACTTC. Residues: CAWSTWDRSYEQYF.